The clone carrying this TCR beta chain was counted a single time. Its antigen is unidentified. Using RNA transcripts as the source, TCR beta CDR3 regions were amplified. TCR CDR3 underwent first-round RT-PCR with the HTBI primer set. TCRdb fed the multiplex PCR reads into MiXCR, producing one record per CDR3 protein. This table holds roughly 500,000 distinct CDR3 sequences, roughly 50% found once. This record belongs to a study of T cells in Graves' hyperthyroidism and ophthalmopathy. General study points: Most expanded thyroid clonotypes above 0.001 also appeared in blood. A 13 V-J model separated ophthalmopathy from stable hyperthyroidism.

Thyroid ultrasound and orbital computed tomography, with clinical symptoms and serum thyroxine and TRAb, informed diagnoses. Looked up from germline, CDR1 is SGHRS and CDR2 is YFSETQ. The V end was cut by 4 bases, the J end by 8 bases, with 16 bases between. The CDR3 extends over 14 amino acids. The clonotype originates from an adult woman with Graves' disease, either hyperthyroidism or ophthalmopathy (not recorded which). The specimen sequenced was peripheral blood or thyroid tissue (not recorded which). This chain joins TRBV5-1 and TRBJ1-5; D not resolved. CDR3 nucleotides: TGCGCCAGCAGCAAAGCGGGAGGTAATGAGCCCCAGCATTTT. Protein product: CASSKAGGNEPQHF.